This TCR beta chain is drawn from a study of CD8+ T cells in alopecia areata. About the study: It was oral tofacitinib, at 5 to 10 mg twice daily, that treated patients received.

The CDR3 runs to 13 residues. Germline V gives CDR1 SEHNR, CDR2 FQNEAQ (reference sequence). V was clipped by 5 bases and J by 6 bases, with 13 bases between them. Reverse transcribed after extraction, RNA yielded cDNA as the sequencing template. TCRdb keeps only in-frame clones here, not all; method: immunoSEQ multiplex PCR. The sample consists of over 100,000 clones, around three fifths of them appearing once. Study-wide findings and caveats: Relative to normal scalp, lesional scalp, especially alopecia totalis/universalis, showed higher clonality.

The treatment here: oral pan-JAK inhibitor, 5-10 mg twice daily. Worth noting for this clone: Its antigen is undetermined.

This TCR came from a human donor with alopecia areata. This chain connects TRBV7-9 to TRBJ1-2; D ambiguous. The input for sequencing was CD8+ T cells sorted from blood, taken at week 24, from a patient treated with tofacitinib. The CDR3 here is CASSIFDVHGYTF. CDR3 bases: TGTGCCAGCAGCATTTTTGATGTTCATGGCTACACCTTC.